The following is a TCR beta chain sequence with its context. This clonotype has more than one count but fewer than ten. It has no known antigen specificity. Base qualities are not at hand, and no much larger clone is one base apart. The data originate from a study of response to subunit inactivated influenza vaccine (dated 2018 in TCRdb). Context from the whole study: The study used deep quantitative T cell receptor repertoire profiling to track responses to a trivalent subunit inactivated influenza vaccine. General findings and caveats noted by the study authors: The authors suggested that each seasonal influenza vaccination may recruit only a limited number of new T cells.

CDR1 SGHRS and CDR2 YFSETQ were looked up in the germline V gene. The junction shows trimming of 4 bases on V and 3 bases on J, plus 7 bases between the germline ends. The CDR3 sequence holds 12 residues, the cysteine and phenylalanine included. The retained sequence is limited to the CDR3, 36 bases, with the frame set at the first base. The library was prepared using RT-PCR. Sequencing was performed on an Illumina HiSeq 2500. In TCRdb, the public reads were trimmed at Q25 with fastp and aligned with MiXCR, with productive beta chains retained. Rows with one shared CDR3 protein collapse into an entry with the most common genes and DNA. Across this sample there are around 790,000 distinct CDR3 sequences, with 21% seen only once. The ten top clones hold more than 8.5% of the sample.

This sequence uses TRBV5-1 and TRBJ1-1, with the identity of the D gene unclear. The receptor was derived from a man aged 45-65 years who received an inactivated influenza vaccine. Donor details come from another sample of the same person, matched by shared clones. Sequences were derived from PBMCs from blood, sampled 5 days after vaccination. The nucleotide sequence reads TGCGCCAGCAGCCGGGCGGACACTGAAGCTTTCTTT. It is translated as CASSRADTEAFF.